The 9 T cell receptor beta chains listed next were all sequenced from one sample in a study of shared clonotypes between healthy human individuals. Naive-designated CD8 cells lacked CD45RO, were positively enriched for CCR7, and omitted terminally differentiated effector memory CD45RA+ cells. TCRdb keeps only in-frame clones here, not all; method: immunoSEQ multiplex PCR. The table shows 1.5 million to 2.5 million clones, with just under 95% occurring only once. The specimen sequenced was naive CD8+ T cells sorted from blood. These receptors were obtained from a man younger than 35 in good health.

Of note for this clone: The identical CDR3 is also encoded by other nucleotide sequences in the sample. The chain links TRBV27 to TRBJ2-7, with a possible D match to TRBD2 (6 bases). CDR1 is MNHEY, CDR2 SMNVEV, per germline (reference sequence). V was cut by 6 bases and J by 3 bases, with 21 bases left in between. The CDR3 is made up of 16 amino acids. The CDR3 here is CASSPSEGPVSYEQYF. CDR3 coding DNA: TGTGCCAGCAGCCCATCGGAGGGGCCAGTCAGCTACGAGCAGTACTTC.

The chain recombines TRBV13 with TRBJ2-5; D gene unclear. The V end lost 2 bases, the J end lost 1 base, and 8 bases lay between the germline ends. The CDR3 spans 14 residues. Germline V CDR1 and CDR2: PRHDT, FYEKMQ (reference sequence). Here the CDR3 DNA reads TGTGCCAGCAGCTTAAGGATCTCCCAAGAGACCCAGTACTTC. Its translation is CASSLRISQETQYF.

The rearrangement links TRBV19 to TRBJ2-7; perhaps D is TRBD1 or TRBD2 (5 bases each). V was trimmed by 2 bases and J by 3 bases, leaving 8 bases between them. The germline gives CDR1 LNHDA, CDR2 SQIVND (reference sequence). The CDR3 is 13 residues long. The CDR3 coding sequence is TGTGCCAGTAGTATAAGGGACGGCTACGAGCAGTACTTC. This gives the protein CASSIRDGYEQYF.

The rearrangement links TRBV27 to TRBJ2-7, with a possible D match to TRBD1 (6 bases). The CDR3 spans 14 residues. Germline V gene sequence: CDR1 MNHEY, CDR2 SMNVEV (reference sequence). The germline V and J ends were trimmed by 2 bases and 6 bases, with 14 bases remaining between them. The CDR3 DNA sequence: TGTGCCAGCAGTTTACGTTCTGGGGGCGCCGAGCAGTACTTC. It translates to CASSLRSGGAEQYF.

The rearrangement uses TRBV15 and TRBJ2-1; 12 nucleotides align to TRBD2. The trim removed 5 bases at V and 4 bases at J, leaving 3 bases unmatched. Germline CDR1 is LNHNV and CDR2 is YYDKDF (reference sequence). CDR3 length equals 15 residues. The CDR3 sequence: CATSLLAGGYNEQFF. The CDR3 DNA follows: TGTGCCACCAGCCTTCTAGCGGGGGGGTACAATGAGCAGTTCTTC.

The chain has TRBV6-5 and TRBJ2-3, with D possibly being TRBD2 (6 bases). The CDR3 spans 16 residues. Trimming shortened V by 0 bases and J by 2 bases, and 12 bases separated the two germline ends. Germline CDR1 reads MNHEY; CDR2 reads SVGAGI. In DNA, the CDR3 is TGTGCCAGCAGTTACTCTGTTGCGGGGATCACAGATACGCAGTATTTT. Its translation: CASSYSVAGITDTQYF.

The chain links TRBV6-6 to TRBJ2-7; D gene uncertain. This CDR3 has 12 residues. Germline CDR1 MNHNY, CDR2 SVGAGI (reference sequence). V was cut by 2 bases and J by 9 bases, with 11 bases left in between. CDR3 bases: TGTGCCAGCAGTTACGATGGAGTTGGGCAGTACTTC. Protein product: CASSYDGVGQYF.

A remark on this clone: Other DNA sequences within the sample encode an identical CDR3. The J gene is TRBJ2-2, the V gene TRBV7-9, with D uncertain. V lost 2 bases and J 5 bases, leaving 6 bases between the germline ends. The CDR3 is made up of 13 amino acids. From germline, CDR1 is SEHNR and CDR2 FQNEAQ (reference sequence). The CDR3 spells CASSLSETGELFF. The CDR3 DNA sequence: TGTGCCAGCAGCTTATCGGAAACCGGGGAGCTGTTTTTT.

J is TRBJ1-1 and V is TRBV28; TRBD1 aligns across 7 bases. The CDR3 has 14 residues. V gave up 7 bases and J gave up 5 bases; unmatched junction bases: 10. Looked up from germline, CDR1 is MDHEN and CDR2 is SYDVKM. The CDR3 DNA sequence: TGTGCCAGCACCCCTCCATGGGGACAGACTGAAGCTTTCTTT. Its translation: CASTPPWGQTEAFF.